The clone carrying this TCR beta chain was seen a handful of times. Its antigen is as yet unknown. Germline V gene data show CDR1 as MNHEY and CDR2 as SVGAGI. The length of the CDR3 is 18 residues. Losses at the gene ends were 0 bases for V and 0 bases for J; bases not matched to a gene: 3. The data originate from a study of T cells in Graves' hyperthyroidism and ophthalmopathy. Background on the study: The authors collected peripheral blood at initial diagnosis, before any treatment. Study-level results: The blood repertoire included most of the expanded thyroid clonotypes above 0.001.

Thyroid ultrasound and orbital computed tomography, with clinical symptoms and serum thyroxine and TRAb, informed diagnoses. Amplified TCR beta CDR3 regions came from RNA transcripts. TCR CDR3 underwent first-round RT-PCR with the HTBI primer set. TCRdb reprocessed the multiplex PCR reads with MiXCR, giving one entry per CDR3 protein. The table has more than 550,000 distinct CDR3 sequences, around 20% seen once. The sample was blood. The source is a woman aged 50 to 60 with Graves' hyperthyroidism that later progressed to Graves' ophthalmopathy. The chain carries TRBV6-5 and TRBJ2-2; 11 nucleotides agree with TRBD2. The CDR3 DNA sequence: TGTGCCAGCAGTTACTCACTAGCGGGGGCGGCGAACACCGGGGAGCTGTTTTTT. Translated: CASSYSLAGAANTGELFF.